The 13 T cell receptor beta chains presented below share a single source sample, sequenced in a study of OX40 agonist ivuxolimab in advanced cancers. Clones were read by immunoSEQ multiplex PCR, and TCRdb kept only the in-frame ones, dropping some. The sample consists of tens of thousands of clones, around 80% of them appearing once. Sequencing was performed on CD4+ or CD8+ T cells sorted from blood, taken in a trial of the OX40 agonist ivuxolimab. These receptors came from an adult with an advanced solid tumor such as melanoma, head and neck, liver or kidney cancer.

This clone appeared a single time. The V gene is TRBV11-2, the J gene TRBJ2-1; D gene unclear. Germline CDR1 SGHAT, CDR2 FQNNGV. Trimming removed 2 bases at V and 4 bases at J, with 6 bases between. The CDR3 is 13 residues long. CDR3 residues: CASSLSDYNEQFF. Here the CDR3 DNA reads TGTGCCAGCAGCTTATCCGATTACAATGAGCAGTTCTTC. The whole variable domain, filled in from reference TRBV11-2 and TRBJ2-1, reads EAGVAQSPRYKIIEKRQSVAFWCNPISGHATLYWYQQILGQGPKLLIQFQNNGVVDDSQLPKDRFSAERLKGVDSTLKIQPAKLEDSAVYLCASSLSDYNEQFFGPGTRLTVL.

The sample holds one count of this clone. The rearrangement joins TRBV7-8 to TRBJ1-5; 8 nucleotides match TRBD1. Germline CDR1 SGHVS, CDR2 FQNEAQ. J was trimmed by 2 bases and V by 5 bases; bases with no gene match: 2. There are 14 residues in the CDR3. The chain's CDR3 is CASSPQGGNQPQHF. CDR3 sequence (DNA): TGTGCCAGCAGCCCACAGGGGGGCAATCAGCCCCAGCATTTT.

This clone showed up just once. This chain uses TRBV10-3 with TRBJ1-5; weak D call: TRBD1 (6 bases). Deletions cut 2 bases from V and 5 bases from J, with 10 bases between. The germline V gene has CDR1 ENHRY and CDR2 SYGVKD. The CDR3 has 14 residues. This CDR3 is CAISEPNRDQPQHF. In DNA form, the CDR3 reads TGTGCCATCAGTGAGCCGAACAGGGATCAGCCCCAGCATTTT.

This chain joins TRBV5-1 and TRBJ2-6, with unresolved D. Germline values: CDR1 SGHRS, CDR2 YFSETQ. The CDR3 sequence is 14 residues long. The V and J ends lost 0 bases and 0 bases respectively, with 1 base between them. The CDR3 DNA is TGCGCCAGCAGCTTGGGCTCTGGGGCCAACGTCCTGACTTTC. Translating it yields CASSLGSGANVLTF.

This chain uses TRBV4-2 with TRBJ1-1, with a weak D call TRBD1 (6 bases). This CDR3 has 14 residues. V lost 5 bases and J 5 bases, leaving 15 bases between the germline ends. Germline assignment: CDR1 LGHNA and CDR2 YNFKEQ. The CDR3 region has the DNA TGTGCCAGCAGCTTGGCGGGGGCGGTGACTGAAGCTTTCTTT. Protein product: CASSLAGAVTEAFF.

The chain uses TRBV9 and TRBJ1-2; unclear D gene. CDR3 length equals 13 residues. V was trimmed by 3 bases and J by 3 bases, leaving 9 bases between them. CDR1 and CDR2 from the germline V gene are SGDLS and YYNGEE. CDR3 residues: CASSDTGYYGYTF. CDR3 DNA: TGTGCCAGCAGCGATACCGGGTACTATGGCTACACCTTC.

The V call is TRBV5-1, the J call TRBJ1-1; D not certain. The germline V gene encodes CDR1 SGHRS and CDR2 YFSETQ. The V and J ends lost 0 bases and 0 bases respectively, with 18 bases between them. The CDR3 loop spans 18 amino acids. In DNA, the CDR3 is TGCGCCAGCAGCTTGGACCCCTGGACCGCCGTATTGAACACTGAAGCTTTCTTT. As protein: CASSLDPWTAVLNTEAFF.

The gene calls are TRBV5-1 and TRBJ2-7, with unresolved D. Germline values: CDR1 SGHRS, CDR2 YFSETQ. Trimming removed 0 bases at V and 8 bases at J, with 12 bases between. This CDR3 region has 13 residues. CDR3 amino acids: CASSLALENQQYF. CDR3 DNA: TGCGCCAGCAGCTTGGCGTTAGAAAACCAGCAGTACTTC.

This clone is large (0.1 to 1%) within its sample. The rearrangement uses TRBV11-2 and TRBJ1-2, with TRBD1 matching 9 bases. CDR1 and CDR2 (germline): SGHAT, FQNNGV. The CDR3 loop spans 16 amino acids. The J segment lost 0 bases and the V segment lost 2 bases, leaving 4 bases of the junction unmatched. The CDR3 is CASSLWGTGSNYGYTF. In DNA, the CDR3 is TGTGCCAGCAGCTTATGGGGGACAGGGTCTAACTATGGCTACACCTTC.

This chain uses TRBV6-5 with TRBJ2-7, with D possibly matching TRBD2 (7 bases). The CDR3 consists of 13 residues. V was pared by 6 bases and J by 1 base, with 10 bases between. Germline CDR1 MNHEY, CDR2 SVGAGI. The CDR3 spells CASRGGGSYEQYV. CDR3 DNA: TGTGCCAGCAGAGGGGGGGGGTCCTACGAGCAGTACGTC.

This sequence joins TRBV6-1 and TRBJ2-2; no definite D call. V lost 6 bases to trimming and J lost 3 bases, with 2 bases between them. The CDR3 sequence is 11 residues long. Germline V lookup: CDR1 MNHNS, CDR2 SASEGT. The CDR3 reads CASRDTGELFF. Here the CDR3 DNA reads TGTGCCAGCAGGGACACCGGGGAGCTGTTTTTT.

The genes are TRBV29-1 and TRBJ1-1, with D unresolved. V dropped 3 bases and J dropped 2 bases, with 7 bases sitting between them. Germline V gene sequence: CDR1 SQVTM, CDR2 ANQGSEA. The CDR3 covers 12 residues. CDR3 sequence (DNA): TGCAGCGTTGAGGACTTTAACACTGAAGCTTTCTTT. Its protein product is CSVEDFNTEAFF.

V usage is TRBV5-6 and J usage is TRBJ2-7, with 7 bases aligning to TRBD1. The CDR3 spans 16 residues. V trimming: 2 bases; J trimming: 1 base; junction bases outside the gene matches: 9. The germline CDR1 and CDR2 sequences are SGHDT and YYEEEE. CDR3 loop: CASSLASAGGSYEQYF. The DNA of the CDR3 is TGTGCCAGCAGCTTAGCGTCGGCAGGGGGATCCTACGAGCAGTACTTC.